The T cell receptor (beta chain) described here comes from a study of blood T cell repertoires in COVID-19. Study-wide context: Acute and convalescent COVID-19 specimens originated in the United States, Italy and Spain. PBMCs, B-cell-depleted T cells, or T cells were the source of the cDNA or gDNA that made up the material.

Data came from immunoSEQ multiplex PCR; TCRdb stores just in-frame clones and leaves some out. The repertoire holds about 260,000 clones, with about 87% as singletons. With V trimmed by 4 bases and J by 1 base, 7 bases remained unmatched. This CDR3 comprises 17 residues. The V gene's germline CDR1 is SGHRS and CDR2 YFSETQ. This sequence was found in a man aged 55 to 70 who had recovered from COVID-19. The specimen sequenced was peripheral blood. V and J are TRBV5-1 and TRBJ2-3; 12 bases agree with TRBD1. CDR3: CASSGGQGARRTDTQYF. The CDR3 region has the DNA TGCGCCAGCAGCGGGGGACAGGGGGCGCGTCGCACAGATACGCAGTATTTT.